These 30 T cell receptor beta chains originate from one sample sequenced in a study of molecular identifiers for immune sequencing clone quantification. TCRdb recomputed calls from the PCR reads with MiXCR, one row per CDR3 protein. This table has roughly 630,000 distinct CDR3 sequences, 25% appearing once. Sequencing was done on a sample of naive CD8+ T cells from blood, with Jurkat cell RNA spiked in. The sample's subset: FACS-sorted CD8+CD4-CCR7+CD45RA+ naive T cells. The source is a human donor in good health. Some libraries in this study had Jurkat cell RNA spiked in.

This clonotype was seen only a few times. The genes are TRBV19 and TRBJ2-7; the D gene could be TRBD1 or TRBD2 (5 bases each). CDR3 length: 17 amino acids. CDR1 is LNHDA and CDR2 is SQIVND in the germline V gene (reference sequence). Trimming removed 1 base at V and 1 base at J, with 17 bases between. The CDR3 coding sequence is TGTGCCAGTAGTATAGCCGACCCCCCGGGACGATCCTACGAGCAGTACTTC. Its protein is CASSIADPPGRSYEQYF.

Remarks on this clonotype: The conserved final phenylalanine or tryptophan is absent from the CDR3, which likely points to a read error. The J gene is TRBJ2-7, the V gene TRBV29-1; 9 positions agree with TRBD1. Germline V gene lookup returns CDR1 SQVTM and CDR2 ANQGSEA. Trimming cost V 6 bases and J 3 bases; bases outside gene matches: 15. The CDR3 consists of 16 residues. Written as DNA, the CDR3 is TGCAGCGTCCGAGACAGGGGGAGTCCCCTTATCTACGAGCAGTACCTC. Translating it yields CSVRDRGSPLIYEQYL.

CDR3 DNA: TGTGCCAGCACTCCCGGGGGCGGGAGCTCCTACAATGAGCAGTTCTTC. It translates to CASTPGGGSSYNEQFF. The chain recombines TRBV12-3 or TRBV12-4 with TRBJ2-1; the D gene is possibly TRBD2 (7 bases). Trimming removed 7 bases from V and 0 bases from J, with 16 bases in between. The CDR3 has 16 residues.

Regarding this clonotype: The germline gene is not matched at one end of the junction; a read error may be the cause. This chain joins TRBV15 and TRBJ2-3, with 7 bases fitting TRBD2. CDR1 and CDR2 (germline): LNHNV, YYDKDF (reference sequence). The CDR3 totals 15 residues. CDR3 region: CATSPCGGFTDTQNF. As DNA, the CDR3 is TGTGCCACCAGCCCCTGCGGGGGATTCACAGATACGCAGAATTTT.

The rearrangement links TRBV15 to TRBJ2-3, with 11 positions matching TRBD2. This CDR3 has 17 amino acids. Per germline, CDR1 LNHNV and CDR2 YYDKDF (reference sequence). The J segment lost 2 bases and the V segment lost 5 bases, leaving 9 bases of the junction unmatched. The CDR3: CATSDGRLAGHTDTQYF. The CDR3, as DNA: TGTGCCACCAGCGATGGAAGACTAGCGGGACACACAGATACGCAGTATTTT.

A word on this clonotype: This clone may be a read error of a much larger clone one base away. V usage is TRBV7-3 and J usage is TRBJ2-7; 9 positions agree with TRBD2. The CDR3 totals 19 residues. The V gene's germline CDR1 is SGHTA and CDR2 FQGTGA. The V and J ends lost 0 bases and 2 bases, in that order; junction bases with no gene match: 14. CDR3 DNA: TGTGCCAGCAGCTTAACGTACGCCCCCTTTGGCGGGAGGGCCTACGAGCAGTACTTC. It yields the protein CASSLTYAPFGGRAYEQYF. Supplemented by reference TRBV7-3 and TRBJ2-7, the full variable domain reads GAGVSQTPSNKVTEKGKYVELRCDPISGHTALYWYRQSLGQGPEFLIYFQGTGAADDSGLPNDRFFAVRPEGSVSTLKIQRTERGDSAVYLCASSLTYAPFGGRAYEQYFGPGTRLTVT.

Turning to this clonotype: The junction does not match germline at one end; this may be a read error. The gene calls are TRBV12-3 or TRBV12-4 and TRBJ2-6; possibly TRBD1 or TRBD2 for D (6 bases each). The CDR3 has 19 amino acids. The CDR3 nucleotides read TGTGCCAGCAGCCCCCCCCGCGGGACGGGACAAGATAGGGCCCCCGTCCTGCCTTTC. It encodes CASSPPRGTGQDRAPVLPF.

There are many counts of this clonotype. The chain links TRBV27 to TRBJ2-3; D is unresolved. CDR1 is MNHEY, CDR2 SMNVEV, per germline (reference sequence). This CDR3 comprises 15 residues. The V and J ends lost 0 bases and 2 bases respectively, with 9 bases between them. CDR3 sequence reads: CASSLSLLLTDTQYF. In DNA, the CDR3 is TGTGCCAGCAGTTTATCGTTACTCCTCACAGATACGCAGTATTTT.

The chain carries TRBV7-9 and TRBJ2-7; D uncertain. The germline CDR1 and CDR2 sequences are SEHNR and FQNEAQ (reference sequence). Trimming took 1 base from V and 2 from J, leaving 9 bases between them. This CDR3 contains 14 residues. The CDR3 is CASSLVIETYEQYF. The CDR3 DNA is TGTGCCAGCAGCTTAGTGATAGAAACCTACGAGCAGTACTTC.

This clonotype occurred a few times. This chain uses TRBV18 with TRBJ1-1; 7 nucleotides align to TRBD1. There are 14 residues in the CDR3. Unmatched junction bases numbered 3, after V lost 4 bases and J lost 1 base. CDR1 KGHSH and CDR2 LQKENI come from the germline V gene. DNA for the CDR3: TGTGCCAGCTCACTATACAGGGGGAACACTGAAGCTTTCTTT. Its translation is CASSLYRGNTEAFF.

About this clonotype: A read error may be the cause here, since a much bigger clone is one base away. V is TRBV14 and J is TRBJ1-2; 7 bases are a match to TRBD1. The CDR3 totals 18 residues. Germline V gene data show CDR1 as SGHDN and CDR2 as FVKESK. CDR3 nucleotides: TGTGCCAGCAGCCAGGCCCCCTGGAGACAGGGCTTTAACTATGGCAACACCTTC. Encoded protein: CASSQAPWRQGFNYGNTF.

Points on this clonotype: Possible read error: a much larger clone is one base away. This chain links TRBV7-9 with TRBJ2-7; 7 bases are shared with TRBD1. Looked up from germline, CDR1 is SEHNR and CDR2 is FQNEAQ (reference sequence). The CDR3 is 11 residues long. In DNA form, the CDR3 reads TGTGCCAGCAGCTTAGTGGGACAGACGCACTTC. It translates to CASSLVGQTHF. The variable domain in full, with the rest retrieved from reference TRBV7-9 and TRBJ2-7, is DTGVSQNPRHKITKRGQNVTFRCDPISEHNRLYWYRQTLGQGPEFLTYFQNEAQLEKSRLLSDRFSAERPKGSFSTLEIQRTEQGDSAMYLCASSLVGQTHFGPGTRLTVT.

This rearrangement joins TRBV7-9 to TRBJ2-7; TRBD1 agrees at 7 bases. Trimming took 5 bases from V and 4 from J; bases not matched to a gene: 8. Per germline, CDR1 SEHNR and CDR2 FQNEAQ (reference sequence). The CDR3 spans 14 residues. Here the CDR3 reads CASSPDRDLYEQYF. The CDR3 DNA is TGTGCCAGCAGCCCAGACAGGGACCTATACGAGCAGTACTTC.

This clonotype has just a few counts. The rearrangement joins TRBV3-1 to TRBJ2-7; 12 bases agree with TRBD1. The CDR3 totals 16 residues. V lost 3 bases, J lost 5 bases, and 8 bases stayed unmatched. Looked up from germline, CDR1 is LGHDT and CDR2 is YNNKEL (reference sequence). This CDR3 is CASSQGTGGGLDEQYF. In DNA form, the CDR3 reads TGTGCCAGCAGCCAGGGGACAGGGGGCGGACTCGACGAGCAGTACTTC.

This clonotype was observed a handful of times. The chain joins TRBV11-2 to TRBJ2-3; no clear D gene. The germline V and J ends were trimmed by 1 base and 2 bases, with 16 bases remaining between them. The CDR3 is 17 residues long. CDR1 is SGHAT and CDR2 is FQNNGV in the germline V gene. The DNA for the CDR3 is TGTGCCAGCAGCTTAGTTTCCGACCCCTTTAACACAGATACGCAGTATTTT. This sequence encodes CASSLVSDPFNTDTQYF.

The sample holds a few counts of this clonotype. The V and J genes are TRBV28 and TRBJ1-4, with D perhaps TRBD1 (6 bases). The V gene lost 6 bases and the J gene lost 2 bases, with 16 bases spanning the gap. The CDR3 loop spans 16 amino acids. Germline loops: CDR1 MDHEN, CDR2 SYDVKM. CDR3 sequence: CASSSLSQGTNEKLFF. As DNA, the CDR3 is TGTGCCAGCAGCAGTTTATCGCAGGGGACTAATGAAAAACTGTTTTTT.

The chain recombines TRBV18 with TRBJ2-7; D is perhaps TRBD2 (5 bases). Germline-derived CDR1 and CDR2 are KGHSH and LQKENI. The CDR3 spans 16 residues. The V gene lost 5 bases and the J gene lost 2 bases, with 19 bases spanning the gap. The CDR3 protein is CASSVTSLTAPYEQYF. The CDR3, as DNA: TGTGCCAGCTCAGTCACTAGTTTGACGGCCCCCTACGAGCAGTACTTC.

CDR3 nucleotide sequence: TGTGCCAGCAGCTTAGACGGGGACAGGGCTAACTATGGCTACACCTTC. It specifies CASSLDGDRANYGYTF. This chain joins TRBV11-2 and TRBJ1-2; 9 positions agree with TRBD1. Germline assignment: CDR1 SGHAT and CDR2 FQNNGV. Germline trimming cut 0 bases from V and 0 bases from J; bases unmatched to any gene: 2. This CDR3 region has 16 residues.

This clonotype was recorded many times. The chain joins TRBV4-3 to TRBJ2-7, with a weak D call TRBD2 (6 bases). V lost 3 bases and J 3 bases, leaving 15 bases between the germline ends. The CDR3 covers 15 residues. Germline CDR1 is LGHNA and CDR2 is YSLEER. CDR3 sequence: CASSHRPLGSYEQYF. The CDR3 DNA sequence: TGCGCCAGCAGCCACCGCCCCCTCGGGAGCTACGAGCAGTACTTC.

The rearrangement joins TRBV6-7 to TRBJ2-3, with D tentatively TRBD2 (8 bases). TRBV6-7 is known as an ORF, though its function is uncertain. CDR3 length: 16 residues. Trimming took 0 bases from V and 3 from J, leaving 13 bases between them. The CDR3 coding sequence is TGTGCCAGCAGTTACTCCCGGGAGGGACAGACAGATACGCAGTATTTT. This sequence encodes CASSYSREGQTDTQYF.

A word on this clonotype: A read error is possible here, since a much larger clone lies one base away. V usage is TRBV6-5 and J usage is TRBJ1-4; D not resolved. CDR1 is MNHEY and CDR2 is SVGAGI in the germline V gene. This CDR3 region has 13 residues. V lost 5 bases, J lost 4 bases, and 8 bases lay in between. DNA of the CDR3: TGTGCCAGCAGTGTCGGGGATAATGAAAAACTGTTTTTT. It encodes CASSVGDNEKLFF.

At least ten counts were recorded for this clonotype. This CDR3 reads CASRLTGVGTDTQYF. DNA for the CDR3: TGTGCCAGCAGACTTACAGGGGTCGGCACAGATACGCAGTATTTT. The gene calls are TRBV2 and TRBJ2-3; TRBD1 aligns across 7 bases. Germline V gene sequence: CDR1 SNHLY, CDR2 FYNNEI. This CDR3 is built from 15 residues. The trim removed 6 bases at V and 1 base at J, leaving 7 bases unmatched.

The J gene is TRBJ2-7, the V gene TRBV27; perhaps TRBD1 as D (6 bases). There are 14 residues in the CDR3. Germline V gene sequence: CDR1 MNHEY, CDR2 SMNVEV (reference sequence). Trimming cost V 7 bases and J 2 bases, with 15 bases left between them. DNA of the CDR3: TGTGCCAGCACCGACGGGACAAATACCTACGAGCAGTACTTC. Translating it yields CASTDGTNTYEQYF.

In its sample, this clonotype was seen many times. The rearrangement uses TRBV5-6 and TRBJ2-7, with D possibly being TRBD1 (7 bases). Germline CDR1 SGHDT, CDR2 YYEEEE. V was trimmed by 3 bases and J by 2 bases, leaving 18 bases between them. The CDR3 is 16 residues long. In DNA, the CDR3 is TGTGCCAGCAGCTCAGAACAGGGGAGGAACCCCTACGAGCAGTACTTC. It is translated as CASSSEQGRNPYEQYF.

This chain uses TRBV6-6 with TRBJ1-4, with D perhaps TRBD1 (6 bases). CDR1 is MNHNY and CDR2 is SVGAGI in the germline V gene (reference sequence). Trimming removed 6 bases at V and 5 bases at J, with 16 bases between. This CDR3 comprises 15 residues. The CDR3 reads CASRSTGTRNEKLFF. Written as DNA, the CDR3 is TGTGCCAGCAGGTCAACCGGGACACGAAATGAAAAACTGTTTTTT.

There are many counts of this clonotype. The chain couples TRBV19 to TRBJ2-5; the match to TRBD1 covers 7 bases. J was trimmed by 0 bases and V by 4 bases; bases with no gene match: 5. Germline loops: CDR1 LNHDA, CDR2 SQIVND (reference sequence). This CDR3 contains 15 residues. The CDR3 loop is CASSTGTAYQETQYF. In DNA, the CDR3 is TGTGCCAGTAGTACCGGGACAGCGTACCAAGAGACCCAGTACTTC.

Only a few counts were recorded for this clonotype. The chain couples TRBV7-2 to TRBJ2-5; tentative D call: TRBD2 (6 bases). CDR3 length: 18 amino acids. V was trimmed by 3 bases and J by 2 bases, leaving 22 bases between them. Germline values: CDR1 SGHTA, CDR2 FQGNSA. The CDR3: CASSFAPLAGRIQETQYF. CDR3 in DNA: TGTGCCAGCAGCTTTGCCCCGTTGGCGGGGAGGATACAAGAGACCCAGTACTTC.

In this sample, this clonotype turned up many times. This rearrangement joins TRBV29-1 to TRBJ2-3; TRBD2 matches at 9 bases. This CDR3 comprises 15 residues. From germline, CDR1 is SQVTM and CDR2 ANQGSEA. The V and J ends lost 5 bases and 2 bases, in that order; junction bases with no gene match: 8. The CDR3 reads CSVPLAGVNTDTQYF. The CDR3 DNA is TGCAGCGTTCCCTTAGCGGGAGTCAACACAGATACGCAGTATTTT.

The chain carries TRBV7-2 and TRBJ2-5; D unresolved. Trimming left V 3 bases short and J 6 bases short, with 14 bases between. CDR3 length: 14 residues. Germline V gene data show CDR1 as SGHTA and CDR2 as FQGNSA. The CDR3 DNA sequence: TGTGCCAGCAGCTTTGGGTCCCCCCCGCAGACCCAGTACTTC. Its protein product is CASSFGSPPQTQYF.

This clonotype appeared many times. This sequence joins TRBV7-6 and TRBJ2-7; TRBD2 aligns across 9 bases. V shed 6 bases and J 4 bases; nucleotides not matched to a gene: 7. In germline, CDR1 is SGHVS, CDR2 FNYEAQ. CDR3 length: 14 amino acids. CDR3 protein: CASSWGTSRYEQYF. The CDR3 DNA reads TGTGCCAGCAGTTGGGGGACTAGCCGGTACGAGCAGTACTTC. Full variable domain (remainder filled in from reference TRBV7-6 and TRBJ2-7): GAGVSQSPRYKVTKRGQDVALRCDPISGHVSLYWYRQALGQGPEFLTYFNYEAQQDKSGLPNDRFSAERPEGSISTLTIQRTEQRDSAMYRCASSWGTSRYEQYFGPGTRLTVT.